This T cell receptor beta chain was observed in a study of T cell responses to AZD1222 COVID-19 vaccine. In regard to this clone: Its target is unknown.

Germline V gene lookup returns CDR1 SGHRS and CDR2 YFSETQ. Trimming removed 5 bases at V and 6 bases at J, with 10 bases between. The CDR3 sequence is 12 residues long. Whole-study results and caveats: Once two AZD1222 doses were given, Spike-specific TCR breadth and depth went up. Donors, mostly white British, included more females; clonal diversity was possibly underestimated. It was only after the peak T cell response that any repertoires were sampled.

The assay was immunoSEQ multiplex PCR, and TCRdb's table has in-frame clones only and misses some. This table has 55,000 to 65,000 clones, roughly nine tenths appearing once. Source: peripheral blood, taken 28 days after the second AZD1222 dose. J is TRBJ2-3 and V is TRBV5-1; D unresolved. The TCR sequence derives from an adult who received the AZD1222 COVID-19 vaccine. The CDR3 bases are TGCGCCAGCAGAACGGACCCGGATACGCAGTATTTT. This translates into CASRTDPDTQYF.